These T cell receptor beta chains were read from a single sample in a study of cytomegalovirus exposure and HLA in healthy donors. The method was immunoSEQ multiplex PCR; TCRdb's version includes in-frame clones alone and lacks a portion of them. The sample contains about 160,000 clones, approximately 77% of which appear only once. Sequencing was performed on PBMCs. The source of these receptors is a man aged 50 to 60 in good health and CMV-seropositive. Both conserved end residues are part of each CDR3. The D gene is left open where the match is weak. Not every row has a clone size; where given, it reads once, few, many or a size class.

j_call: TRBJ2-7
clone_size: .
v_call: TRBV19
d_call: .
cdr3_aa: CASSQQGGPYEQYF
cdr3_nt: TGTGCCAGTAGCCAACAGGGCGGGCCCTACGAGCAGTACTTC

j_call: TRBJ1-3
clone_size: .
v_call: TRBV6-1
d_call: TRBD1
cdr3_aa: CASSGQGSSTIYF
cdr3_nt: TGTGCCAGCAGTGGACAGGGAAGTTCTACCATATATTTT

j_call: TRBJ1-2
clone_size: .
v_call: TRBV19
d_call: .
cdr3_aa: CASRMGARQGYGYTF
cdr3_nt: TGTGCCAGTAGGATGGGTGCCAGACAAGGCTATGGCTACACCTTC

j_call: TRBJ1-5
clone_size: .
v_call: TRBV6-6
d_call: TRBD1
cdr3_aa: CASSFGGQGNQPQHF
cdr3_nt: TGTGCCAGCAGTTTCGGGGGACAGGGAAATCAGCCCCAGCATTTT

j_call: TRBJ1-1
clone_size: .
v_call: TRBV12-2
d_call: .
cdr3_aa: CASRSDRGGNTEAFF
cdr3_nt: TGTGCAAGTCGCTCGGACAGGGGGGGAAACACTGAAGCTTTCTTT

j_call: TRBJ1-6
clone_size: .
v_call: TRBV5-4
d_call: TRBD1
cdr3_aa: CASSTDRGPDSPLHF
cdr3_nt: TGTGCCAGCAGCACTGACAGGGGCCCGGATTCACCCCTCCACTTT

j_call: TRBJ2-4
clone_size: .
v_call: TRBV15
d_call: TRBD2
cdr3_aa: CATSRVRGGIQYF
cdr3_nt: TGTGCCACCAGCAGAGTTCGGGGGGGCATTCAGTACTTC

j_call: TRBJ2-2
clone_size: once
v_call: TRBV4-2
d_call: .
cdr3_aa: CASSPLGDSRTGELFF
cdr3_nt: TGTGCCAGCAGCCCCCTGGGGGACTCCCGGACCGGGGAGCTGTTTTTT

j_call: TRBJ2-2
clone_size: once
v_call: TRBV4-3
d_call: TRBD1
cdr3_aa: CASSQRTGMNTGELFF
cdr3_nt: TGCGCCAGCAGCCAGAGGACAGGGATGAACACCGGGGAGCTGTTTTTT

j_call: TRBJ2-3
clone_size: .
v_call: TRBV11-3
d_call: TRBD2
cdr3_aa: CASSPGLAGGRDTQYF
cdr3_nt: TGTGCCAGCAGCCCAGGACTAGCGGGGGGGCGGGATACGCAGTATTTT

j_call: TRBJ2-1
clone_size: .
v_call: TRBV7-6
d_call: TRBD2
cdr3_aa: CASSPGLAGGRNEQFF
cdr3_nt: TGTGCCAGCAGCCCCGGACTAGCGGGGGGTCGGAATGAGCAGTTCTTC

j_call: TRBJ1-5
clone_size: .
v_call: TRBV5-6
d_call: TRBD1
cdr3_aa: CASSLAGQSTSQPQHF
cdr3_nt: TGTGCCAGCAGCTTGGCGGGACAGTCCACTAGTCAGCCCCAGCATTTT

j_call: TRBJ2-3
clone_size: .
v_call: TRBV30
d_call: TRBD2
cdr3_aa: CAWTLAGADTQYF
cdr3_nt: TGTGCCTGGACCCTAGCGGGGGCAGATACGCAGTATTTT

j_call: TRBJ2-1
clone_size: .
v_call: TRBV4-1
d_call: TRBD2
cdr3_aa: CASSQELAGGRYNEQFF
cdr3_nt: TGCGCCAGCAGCCAAGAACTAGCGGGGGGCCGCTACAATGAGCAGTTCTTC

j_call: TRBJ2-1
clone_size: .
v_call: TRBV28
d_call: TRBD1
cdr3_aa: CASSPGQGYNEQFF
cdr3_nt: TGTGCCAGCAGTCCGGGACAGGGATACAATGAGCAGTTCTTC

j_call: TRBJ2-7
clone_size: .
v_call: TRBV4-2
d_call: TRBD2
cdr3_aa: CASSVNRGPAGGRYEQYF
cdr3_nt: TGTGCCAGCAGTGTCAACAGGGGCCCAGCGGGGGGGCGTTACGAGCAGTACTTC